This T cell receptor (beta chain) was identified in a study of T cell responses to AZD1222 COVID-19 vaccine. Here immunoSEQ multiplex PCR was the method, and the copy in TCRdb shows in-frame clones only, minus some. The sample holds 130,000 to 150,000 clones; about nine tenths are singletons and the top ten take approximately 1.5%. The germline V and J ends were trimmed by 5 bases and 4 bases, with 14 bases remaining between them. Germline V gene lookup returns CDR1 SGHTA and CDR2 FQGTGA. The CDR3 is 14 residues long. The sequences come from peripheral blood, collected on day 0 of AZD1222 vaccination. The chain is built from TRBV7-3 and TRBJ1-2; possible D gene TRBD1, 5 bases. The TCR comes from an adult in good health. CDR3 loop: CASSPGGLSYGYTF. For the CDR3, the DNA is TGTGCCAGCAGCCCGGGGGGGTTGAGCTATGGCTACACCTTC.